The 30 T cell receptor beta chains given below trace back to one sample, sequenced in a study of blood T cell repertoires in COVID-19. TCRdb's table, derived via immunoSEQ multiplex PCR, lists solely in-frame clones and lacks some. This sample has 350,000 or so clones, with 90% found just once. Sequencing was carried out using peripheral blood. The receptors stem from a man aged 18 to 30 with active or convalescent COVID-19.

The chain uses TRBV28 and TRBJ2-7; weak D call: TRBD1 (6 bases). The CDR3 contains 13 residues. Germline V CDR1 and CDR2: MDHEN, SYDVKM. V dropped 5 bases and J dropped 0 bases, with 8 bases sitting between them. In nucleotides, the CDR3 is TGTGCCAGCAGTGAGACAGGCTCCTACGAGCAGTACTTC. It specifies CASSETGSYEQYF.

The chain is built from TRBV27 and TRBJ1-1; possibly TRBD1 for D (6 bases). Germline-derived CDR1 and CDR2 are MNHEY and SMNVEV (reference sequence). The CDR3 runs 15 residues. V lost 5 bases and J 3 bases, leaving 16 bases between the germline ends. CDR3 nucleotide sequence: TGTGCCAGCAGTCTCTCCAACAGGGTCCACACTGAAGCTTTCTTT. This sequence encodes CASSLSNRVHTEAFF.

The V gene is TRBV27, the J gene TRBJ1-6; D call uncertain. Germline CDR1 MNHEY, CDR2 SMNVEV (reference sequence). Trimming took 1 base from V and 1 from J, leaving 17 bases between them. CDR3 size: 19 residues. The CDR3 DNA reads as TGTGCCAGCAGTTTATTTTTCGATATCGGGGTATCCTATAATTCACCCCTCCACTTT. Translated: CASSLFFDIGVSYNSPLHF.

This clone was detected a few times. This chain connects TRBV28 to TRBJ1-4; perhaps TRBD1 as D (5 bases). The CDR3 is made up of 15 amino acids. The V end lost 2 bases, the J end lost 7 bases, and 14 bases lay between the germline ends. Germline V gene data show CDR1 as MDHEN and CDR2 as SYDVKM. The CDR3 sequence is CASSLPTGTSEKLFF. The DNA of the CDR3 is TGTGCCAGCAGTTTACCGACGGGGACTTCTGAAAAACTGTTTTTT.

V usage is TRBV27 and J usage is TRBJ2-3; D remains unclear. V was cut by 3 bases and J by 1 base, with 14 bases left in between. The CDR3 extends over 16 amino acids. The germline V gene encodes CDR1 MNHEY and CDR2 SMNVEV (reference sequence). This CDR3 is CASSFLSFIGTDTQYF. The CDR3, as DNA: TGTGCCAGCAGTTTTCTCTCGTTCATAGGCACAGATACGCAGTATTTT.

In its sample, this clone was seen a few times. The V call is TRBV28, the J call TRBJ2-3, with D unresolved. This CDR3 has 15 amino acids. Germline V gives CDR1 MDHEN, CDR2 SYDVKM. V was cut by 3 bases and J by 1 base, with 11 bases left in between. The CDR3, as DNA: TGTGCCAGCAGTTTTGTTAGATCTGGCACAGATACGCAGTATTTT. It yields the protein CASSFVRSGTDTQYF.

CDR3 in amino acids: CASSTGTVHNSPLHF. In DNA form, the CDR3 reads TGTGCCAGCAGTACCGGGACAGTTCATAATTCACCCCTCCACTTT. The gene calls are TRBV28 and TRBJ1-6; TRBD1 matches at 7 bases. The CDR3 totals 15 residues. V dropped 5 bases and J dropped 5; count of bases not matched to a gene: 6. Per the germline V gene, CDR1 is MDHEN and CDR2 is SYDVKM.

V and J are TRBV9 and TRBJ2-1, with TRBD2 identical over 15 bases. V lost 0 bases and J lost 9; bases outside the gene matches: 7. The CDR3 is 17 amino acids. Germline CDR1 reads SGDLS; CDR2 reads YYNGEE. The CDR3 coding sequence is TGTGCCAGCAGCGTAGGCGGACTAGCGGGGGGGCAAGGTGAGCAGTTCTTC. It encodes CASSVGGLAGGQGEQFF.

The V gene is TRBV6-1, the J gene TRBJ1-3; D is undetermined. The CDR3 totals 16 residues. Trimming took 2 bases from V and 0 from J, leaving 11 bases between them. Germline lookup yields CDR1 MNHNS and CDR2 SASEGT. CDR3 bases: TGTGCCAGCAGTGAACATTCATTGAGCTCTGGAAACACCATATATTTT. This encodes CASSEHSLSSGNTIYF.

The genes are TRBV15 and TRBJ1-2; possibly TRBD1 for D (5 bases). Looked up from germline, CDR1 is LNHNV and CDR2 is YYDKDF (reference sequence). The V end lost 0 bases, the J end lost 8 bases, and 13 bases lay between the germline ends. This CDR3 is built from 14 residues. Here the CDR3 reads CATSRDGRGYGYTF. The CDR3 DNA is TGTGCCACCAGCAGAGATGGGAGGGGTTACGGCTACACCTTC.

This clone was seen a few times. The CDR3 loop is CASRRTGGAAATGELFF. CDR3 DNA: TGTGCCAGCAGGCGGACAGGGGGCGCGGCGGCCACCGGGGAGCTGTTTTTT. The V call is TRBV11-2, the J call TRBJ2-2; 11 positions agree with TRBD1. The CDR3 extends over 17 amino acids. The V gene end was trimmed by 6 bases and the J gene end by 4 bases; junction bases not matched to a gene: 10. CDR1 is SGHAT, CDR2 FQNNGV, per germline.

This clone was counted only a few times. Other DNA sequences of this sample code for an identical CDR3. The J gene is TRBJ1-5, the V gene TRBV4-3; TRBD1 is a possible D gene (6 bases). This CDR3 has 15 amino acids. V was cut by 1 base and J by 1 base, with 8 bases left in between. CDR1 is LGHNA and CDR2 is YSLEER in the germline V gene. This CDR3 reads CASSQVQGSNQPQHF. As DNA, the CDR3 is TGCGCCAGCAGCCAAGTTCAGGGGAGCAATCAGCCCCAGCATTTT.

The rearrangement joins TRBV4-3 to TRBJ2-1; 12 bases match TRBD2. The germline V gene has CDR1 LGHNA and CDR2 YSLEER. Trimming removed 1 base from V and 1 base from J; junction bases left unmatched: 11. The CDR3 has 20 residues. This CDR3 reads CASSQAWGRGLAGSYNEQFF. CDR3 nucleotide sequence: TGCGCCAGCAGCCAAGCGTGGGGGAGAGGACTAGCGGGGTCCTACAATGAGCAGTTCTTC.

The chain couples TRBV5-6 to TRBJ2-1, with D uncertain. Trimming cost V 0 bases and J 7 bases, with 11 bases left between them. The germline V gene has CDR1 SGHDT and CDR2 YYEEEE. There are 14 residues in the CDR3. This chain's CDR3 is CASSLGPSWNEQFF. CDR3 nucleotide sequence: TGTGCCAGCAGCTTGGGCCCCAGTTGGAATGAGCAGTTCTTC.

The rearrangement joins TRBV30 to TRBJ2-7, with 8 bases identical to TRBD2. Trimming at V came to 0 bases and at J to 2 bases, leaving 6 bases not matched to a gene. The CDR3 totals 15 residues. Looked up from germline, CDR1 is GTSNPN and CDR2 is SVGIG (reference sequence). The CDR3 spells CAWSVGSGMTYEQYF. The CDR3 DNA reads as TGTGCCTGGAGTGTCGGTAGCGGGATGACCTACGAGCAGTACTTC.

DNA of the CDR3: TGCAGTGCCAATCTAGCGGACACCCAGTACTTC. Protein: CSANLADTQYF. The chain carries TRBV20-1 and TRBJ2-5, with TRBD2 matching 7 bases. The CDR3 consists of 11 residues. Germline CDR1 reads DFQATT; CDR2 reads SNEGSKA (reference sequence). V trimming: 6 bases; J trimming: 8 bases; junction bases outside the gene matches: 6.

The rearrangement uses TRBV24-1 and TRBJ1-2; possibly TRBD1 for D (6 bases). Germline V gene sequence: CDR1 KGHDR, CDR2 SFDVKD. The V and J ends lost 7 bases and 4 bases respectively, with 15 bases between them. The CDR3 consists of 14 residues. The CDR3 DNA reads as TGTGCCACCAGGGAGACAGGTTCCGGCTATGGCTACACCTTC. Translation: CATRETGSGYGYTF.

This chain uses TRBV19 with TRBJ1-1, with D possibly being TRBD1 (5 bases). V shed 1 base and J shed 10 bases, with 13 bases lying between them. The CDR3 sequence is 13 residues long. Looked up from germline, CDR1 is LNHDA and CDR2 is SQIVND (reference sequence). The CDR3 DNA is TGTGCCAGTAGTATAGGGGGGGTGATAGGAGCTTTCTTT. It is translated as CASSIGGVIGAFF. Supplemented by reference TRBV19 and TRBJ1-1, the full variable domain reads DGGITQSPKYLFRKEGQNVTLSCEQNLNHDAMYWYRQDPGQGLRLIYYSQIVNDFQKGDIAEGYSVSREKKESFPLTVTSAQKNPTAFYLCASSIGGVIGAFFGQGTRLTVV.

The V and J genes are TRBV5-5 and TRBJ2-3; tentatively, D is TRBD1 (6 bases). Trimming stripped 0 bases from V and 6 bases from J, with 8 bases between. Germline-derived CDR1 and CDR2 are SGHKS and YYEKEE (reference sequence). The CDR3 is 13 residues long. The CDR3 sequence is CASSLEGDDTQYF. The DNA for the CDR3 is TGTGCCAGCAGCTTGGAGGGGGACGATACGCAGTATTTT.

The V call is TRBV5-5, the J call TRBJ2-7; 11 bases line up with TRBD2. The CDR3 runs 17 residues. In germline, CDR1 is SGHKS, CDR2 YYEKEE (reference sequence). The junction had 5 bases not matched to a gene; V was cut back by 0 bases and J by 0 bases. The CDR3, as DNA: TGTGCCAGCAGCTTGGCGATAGCGGGAGGGAGCTCCTACGAGCAGTACTTC. Residues: CASSLAIAGGSSYEQYF.

The chain combines TRBV21-1 with TRBJ1-6; the table names TRBD1, a call not compared with the DNA. TRBV21-1 is recorded as a pseudogene. The CDR3 totals 17 residues. As DNA, the CDR3 is TGTGCCAGCAGCCCAAGCGACAGAACCCCTCTGGATTCACCCCTCCACTTT. Encoded protein: CASSPSDRTPLDSPLHF.

CDR3 amino acids: CASSQRPGQGAPEAFF. CDR3 DNA sequence: TGTGCCAGCAGCCAACGTCCGGGACAGGGGGCCCCTGAAGCTTTCTTT. This chain links TRBV14 with TRBJ1-1; 12 bases match TRBD1. This CDR3 spans 16 amino acids. Germline CDR1 reads SGHDN; CDR2 reads FVKESK. Germline trimming cut 2 bases from V and 6 bases from J; bases unmatched to any gene: 7.

The CDR3 coding sequence is TGTGCCAGTTATAGAACTAACTATGGCTACACCTTC. It translates to CASYRTNYGYTF. The chain couples TRBV19 to TRBJ1-2; D is uncertain. The CDR3 spans 12 residues. Germline CDR1 reads LNHDA; CDR2 reads SQIVND (reference sequence). Trimming removed 8 bases from V and 0 bases from J, with 7 bases in between.

J is TRBJ1-4 and V is TRBV7-9; maybe TRBD1 (5 bases). The germline gives CDR1 SEHNR, CDR2 FQNEAQ (reference sequence). CDR3 size: 15 residues. V was pared by 5 bases and J by 0 bases, with 10 bases between. The CDR3 bases are TGTGCCAGCAGCCGTTCAGGGACAACTAATGAAAAACTGTTTTTT. Residues: CASSRSGTTNEKLFF.

The chain couples TRBV6-5 to TRBJ1-3; D uncertain. The germline V gene has CDR1 MNHEY and CDR2 SVGAGI. The CDR3 has 13 amino acids. Trimming took 8 bases from V and 2 from J, leaving 10 bases between them. In DNA form, the CDR3 reads TGTGCCAGCTCCAGGTCTACTGGAAACACCATATATTTT. It specifies CASSRSTGNTIYF.

The chain carries TRBV27 and TRBJ1-2, with D possibly being TRBD1 (6 bases). Per germline, CDR1 MNHEY and CDR2 SMNVEV (reference sequence). V lost 4 bases, J lost 5 bases, and 14 bases lay in between. This CDR3 region has 14 residues. CDR3 nucleotides: TGTGCCAGCAGTTCCCAAACAGGGATGTATGGCTACACCTTC. Translation: CASSSQTGMYGYTF.

This chain joins TRBV28 and TRBJ2-1; 11 nucleotides line up with TRBD2. This CDR3 contains 23 residues. Germline V lookup: CDR1 MDHEN, CDR2 SYDVKM. Germline trimming cut 3 bases from V and 3 bases from J; bases unmatched to any gene: 25. CDR3 sequence reads: CASSFPGSAWVAGGPVSYNEQFF. CDR3 DNA: TGTGCCAGCAGTTTCCCCGGCAGTGCGTGGGTAGCGGGAGGGCCGGTAAGCTACAATGAGCAGTTCTTC.

In its sample, this clone was seen a few times. The chain has TRBV7-3 and TRBJ2-7; D gene ambiguous. V lost 1 base and J lost 7, with 17 bases in between. Germline loops: CDR1 SGHTA, CDR2 FQGTGA. CDR3 size: 15 residues. CDR3 sequence reads: CASSLNPAAVGEQYF. CDR3 sequence (DNA): TGTGCCAGCAGCTTAAATCCCGCCGCGGTGGGTGAGCAGTACTTC.

The V call is TRBV6-5, the J call TRBJ1-1; D is undetermined. V dropped 2 bases and J dropped 4 bases, with 14 bases sitting between them. The CDR3 consists of 15 residues. Per germline, CDR1 MNHEY and CDR2 SVGAGI. CDR3 protein: CASSYGTLSSTEAFF. The CDR3 DNA follows: TGTGCCAGCAGTTACGGTACGTTATCGAGCACTGAAGCTTTCTTT.

V is TRBV4-3 and J is TRBJ2-7; the D gene is possibly TRBD1 (6 bases). V lost 2 bases and J lost 1, with 12 bases in between. From germline, CDR1 is LGHNA and CDR2 YSLEER. CDR3 length equals 15 residues. The CDR3 nucleotides are TGCGCCAGCAGCCAATACAACGACAGGTCCTACGAGCAGTACTTC. Residues: CASSQYNDRSYEQYF.